What follows are 6 T cell receptor beta chains derived from one specimen sequenced in a study of cytomegalovirus exposure and HLA in healthy donors. PCR amplification relied on 60 Vbeta primers (plus 13 Jbeta primers). The protocol was immunoSEQ multiplex PCR, while the TCRdb copy is restricted to in-frame clones and leaves out a portion. The sample holds 150,000 to 200,000 clones. Sequencing used PBMCs. These receptors were collected from a woman aged 18-29 years in good health and CMV-seropositive.

The rearrangement links TRBV4-2 to TRBJ1-1; the D gene is possibly TRBD1 (6 bases). CDR3 length: 15 amino acids. The V end was cut by 4 bases, the J end by 7 bases, with 19 bases between. From germline, CDR1 is LGHNA and CDR2 YNFKEQ. The CDR3 here is CASSPTPGGGGEAFF. The CDR3 region has the DNA TGTGCCAGCAGCCCCACCCCGGGGGGCGGGGGTGAAGCTTTCTTT.

The chain joins TRBV7-2 to TRBJ1-6; tentative D call: TRBD1 (5 bases). Germline CDR1 reads SGHTA; CDR2 reads FQGNSA. CDR3 length equals 14 residues. V was cut by 3 bases and J by 6 bases, with 9 bases left in between. The DNA of the CDR3 is TGTGCCAGCAGCTTGGGACTTGGTAATTCACCCCTCCACTTT. It yields the protein CASSLGLGNSPLHF.

The genes are TRBV19 and TRBJ2-7, with a weak D call TRBD1 (6 bases). The CDR3 loop spans 16 amino acids. Trimming cost V 6 bases and J 0 bases, with 18 bases left between them. Germline-derived CDR1 and CDR2 are LNHDA and SQIVND (reference sequence). The chain's CDR3 is CASRRTAGPSSYEQYF. CDR3 sequence (DNA): TGTGCCAGTAGGCGGACAGCAGGGCCGAGCTCCTACGAGCAGTACTTC.

The chain combines TRBV4-2 with TRBJ2-3; 8 positions agree with TRBD2. The trim removed 1 base at V and 3 bases at J, leaving 9 bases unmatched. Germline values: CDR1 LGHNA, CDR2 YNFKEQ. The CDR3 has 17 amino acids. CDR3 region: CASSQATAGGRTDTQYF. CDR3 nucleotide sequence: TGTGCCAGCAGCCAAGCAACTGCGGGGGGAAGGACAGATACGCAGTATTTT.

This chain links TRBV18 with TRBJ1-1; D is unclear. The CDR3 has 14 residues. In germline, CDR1 is KGHSH, CDR2 LQKENI. V lost 5 bases and J lost 0, with 10 bases in between. CDR3 sequence (DNA): TGTGCCAGCTCATACCAGGAAATGAACACTGAAGCTTTCTTT. Translated: CASSYQEMNTEAFF.

The rearrangement joins TRBV6-1 to TRBJ1-1; weak D call: TRBD1 (6 bases). This CDR3 comprises 14 residues. Looked up from germline, CDR1 is MNHNS and CDR2 is SASEGT. The ends were cut back, 6 bases at V and 4 bases at J, with 15 bases in the middle. The DNA for the CDR3 is TGTGCCAGCAGCCCCAGCGGGGGGCGCACTGAAGCTTTCTTT. This sequence encodes CASSPSGGRTEAFF.